This record covers a single TCR beta chain. PCR used 60 Vbeta primers and 13 Jbeta primers. TCRdb keeps only in-frame clones here, not all; method: immunoSEQ multiplex PCR. The profile shows around 250,000 clones, about 80% of them singletons. The germline V and J ends were trimmed by 0 bases and 11 bases, with 17 bases remaining between them. The CDR3 consists of 14 residues. The germline V gene has CDR1 SGDLS and CDR2 YYNGEE. The sample belongs to a study of cytomegalovirus exposure and HLA in healthy donors. All the people who gave samples were healthy bone marrow donors. V and J are TRBV9 and TRBJ2-5; possible D gene TRBD2, 5 bases. This receptor was obtained from a woman aged 55-69 years in good health and CMV-seropositive. Sequencing was performed on PBMCs. CDR3 nucleotide sequence: TGTGCCAGCAGCGTAGGCGAAGGGCTGAGGGAGCAGTACTTC. Its protein is CASSVGEGLREQYF.